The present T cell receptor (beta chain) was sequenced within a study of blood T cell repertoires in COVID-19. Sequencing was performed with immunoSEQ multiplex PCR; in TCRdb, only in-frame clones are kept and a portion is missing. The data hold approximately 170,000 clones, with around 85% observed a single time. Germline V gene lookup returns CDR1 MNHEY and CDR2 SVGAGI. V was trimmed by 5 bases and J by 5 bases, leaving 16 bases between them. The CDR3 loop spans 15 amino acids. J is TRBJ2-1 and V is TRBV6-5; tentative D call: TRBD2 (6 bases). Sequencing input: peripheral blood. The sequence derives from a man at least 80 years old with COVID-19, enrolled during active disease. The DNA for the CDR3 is TGTGCCAGCAGTCCCCCGGGACTGATAAACAATGAGCAGTTCTTC. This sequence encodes CASSPPGLINNEQFF.